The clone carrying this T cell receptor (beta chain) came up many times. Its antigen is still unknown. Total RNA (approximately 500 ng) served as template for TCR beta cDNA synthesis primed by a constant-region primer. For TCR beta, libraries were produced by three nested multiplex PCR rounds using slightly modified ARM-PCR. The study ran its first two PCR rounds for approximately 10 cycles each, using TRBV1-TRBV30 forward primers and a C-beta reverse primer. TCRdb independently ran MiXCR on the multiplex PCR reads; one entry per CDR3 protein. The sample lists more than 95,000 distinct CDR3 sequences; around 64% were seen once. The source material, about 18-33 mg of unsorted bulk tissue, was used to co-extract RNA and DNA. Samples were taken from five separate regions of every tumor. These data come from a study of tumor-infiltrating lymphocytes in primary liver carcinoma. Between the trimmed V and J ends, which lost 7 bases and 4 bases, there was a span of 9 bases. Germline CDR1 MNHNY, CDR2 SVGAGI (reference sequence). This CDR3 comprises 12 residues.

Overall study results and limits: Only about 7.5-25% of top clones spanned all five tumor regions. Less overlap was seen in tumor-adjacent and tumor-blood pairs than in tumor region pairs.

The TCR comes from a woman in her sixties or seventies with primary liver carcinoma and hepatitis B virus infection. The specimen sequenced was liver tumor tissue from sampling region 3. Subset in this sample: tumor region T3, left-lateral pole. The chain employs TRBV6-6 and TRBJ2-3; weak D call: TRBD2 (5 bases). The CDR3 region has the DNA TGTGCCAGCAAGGAGGAATCAGATACGCAGTATTTT. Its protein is CASKEESDTQYF.